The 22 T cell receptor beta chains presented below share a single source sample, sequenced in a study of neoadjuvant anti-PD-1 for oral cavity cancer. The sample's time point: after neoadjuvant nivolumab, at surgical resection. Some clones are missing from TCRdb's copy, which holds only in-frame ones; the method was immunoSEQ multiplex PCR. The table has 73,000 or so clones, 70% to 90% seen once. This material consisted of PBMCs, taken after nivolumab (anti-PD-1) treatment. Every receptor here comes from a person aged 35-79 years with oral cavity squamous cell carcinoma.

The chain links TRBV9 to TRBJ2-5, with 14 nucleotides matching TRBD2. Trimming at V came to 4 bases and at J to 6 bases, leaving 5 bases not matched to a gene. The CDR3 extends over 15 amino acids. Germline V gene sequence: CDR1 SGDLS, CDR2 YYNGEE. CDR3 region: CASSLGTSGSQTQYF. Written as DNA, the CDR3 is TGTGCCAGCAGCCTCGGGACTAGCGGGAGTCAGACCCAGTACTTC.

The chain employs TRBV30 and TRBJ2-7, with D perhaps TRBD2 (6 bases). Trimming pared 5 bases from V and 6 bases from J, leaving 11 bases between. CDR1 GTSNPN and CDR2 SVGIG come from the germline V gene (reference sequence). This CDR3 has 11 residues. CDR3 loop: CAWGIGGEQYF. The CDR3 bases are TGTGCCTGGGGAATCGGGGGCGAGCAGTACTTC.

The CDR3: CASSPDTDRAFYGYTF. CDR3 nucleotide sequence: TGTGCCAGCAGCCCGGACACGGACAGGGCGTTCTATGGCTACACCTTC. The chain recombines TRBV5-6 with TRBJ1-2; 8 bases are shared with TRBD1. The V and J ends lost 4 bases and 4 bases, in that order; junction bases with no gene match: 12. Per germline, CDR1 SGHDT and CDR2 YYEEEE. CDR3 length: 16 residues.

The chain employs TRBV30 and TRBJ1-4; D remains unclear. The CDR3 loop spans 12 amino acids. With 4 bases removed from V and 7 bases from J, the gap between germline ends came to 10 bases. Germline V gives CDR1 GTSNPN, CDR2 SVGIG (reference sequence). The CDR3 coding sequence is TGTGCCTGGATGGCAGTTGGTGAAAAACTGTTTTTT. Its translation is CAWMAVGEKLFF.

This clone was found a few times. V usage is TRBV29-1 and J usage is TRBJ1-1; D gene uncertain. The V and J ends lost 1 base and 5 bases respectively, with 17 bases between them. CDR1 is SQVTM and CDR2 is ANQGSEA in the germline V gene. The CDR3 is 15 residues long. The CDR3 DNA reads TGCAGCGTTGAAGTTAGGCTAACCCGAGGGACTGAAGCTTTCTTT. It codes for CSVEVRLTRGTEAFF.

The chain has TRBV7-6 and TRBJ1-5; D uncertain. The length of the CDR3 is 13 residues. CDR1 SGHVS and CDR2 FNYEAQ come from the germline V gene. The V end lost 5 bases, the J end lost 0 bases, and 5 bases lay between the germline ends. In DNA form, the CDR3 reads TGTGCCAGCAGCCCCGGTAGCAATCAGCCCCAGCATTTT. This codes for CASSPGSNQPQHF.

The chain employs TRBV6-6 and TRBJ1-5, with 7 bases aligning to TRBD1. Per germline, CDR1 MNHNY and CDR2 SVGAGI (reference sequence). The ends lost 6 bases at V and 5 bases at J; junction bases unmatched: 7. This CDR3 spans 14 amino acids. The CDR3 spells CASRIDRADQPQHF. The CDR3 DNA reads TGTGCCAGCAGGATCGACAGGGCCGATCAGCCCCAGCATTTT.

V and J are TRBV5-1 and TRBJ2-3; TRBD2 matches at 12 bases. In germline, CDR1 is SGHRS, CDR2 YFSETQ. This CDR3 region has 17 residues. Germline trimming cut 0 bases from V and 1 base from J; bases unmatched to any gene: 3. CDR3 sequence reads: CASSLGLAGEGTDTQYF. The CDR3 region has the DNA TGCGCCAGCAGCTTGGGACTAGCGGGAGAGGGCACAGATACGCAGTATTTT.

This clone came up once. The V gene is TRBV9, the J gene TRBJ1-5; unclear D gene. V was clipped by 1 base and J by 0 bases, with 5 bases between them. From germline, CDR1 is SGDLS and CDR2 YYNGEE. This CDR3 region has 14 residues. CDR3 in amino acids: CASSVSYSNQPQHF. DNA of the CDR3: TGTGCCAGCAGCGTAAGTTATAGCAATCAGCCCCAGCATTTT.

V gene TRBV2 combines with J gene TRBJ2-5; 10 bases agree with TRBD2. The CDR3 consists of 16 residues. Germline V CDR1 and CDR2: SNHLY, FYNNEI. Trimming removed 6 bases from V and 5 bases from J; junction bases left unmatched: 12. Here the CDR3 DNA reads TGTGCCAGCAGGGGAACTAGCGGGAACTTAGGGGAGACCCAGTACTTC. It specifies CASRGTSGNLGETQYF.

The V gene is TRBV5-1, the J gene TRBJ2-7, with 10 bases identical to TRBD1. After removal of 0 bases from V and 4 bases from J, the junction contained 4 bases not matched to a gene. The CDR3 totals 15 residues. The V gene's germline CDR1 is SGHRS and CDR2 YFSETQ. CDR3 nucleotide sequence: TGCGCCAGCAGCTTGGGACAGGGGGCAGGGTACGAGCAGTACTTC. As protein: CASSLGQGAGYEQYF.

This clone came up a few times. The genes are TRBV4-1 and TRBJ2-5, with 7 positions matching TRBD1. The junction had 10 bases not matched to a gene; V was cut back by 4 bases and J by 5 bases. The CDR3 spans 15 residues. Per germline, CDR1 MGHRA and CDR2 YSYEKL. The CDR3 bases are TGCGCCAGCAGCCCTATGAACAGGGGCCGGGAGACCCAGTACTTC. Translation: CASSPMNRGRETQYF.

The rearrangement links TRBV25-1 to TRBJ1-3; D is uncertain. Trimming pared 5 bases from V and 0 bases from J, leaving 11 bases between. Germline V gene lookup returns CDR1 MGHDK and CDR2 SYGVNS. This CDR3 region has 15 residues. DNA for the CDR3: TGTGCCAGCAGTTCCTGGACCAGCTCTGGAAACACCATATATTTT. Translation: CASSSWTSSGNTIYF.

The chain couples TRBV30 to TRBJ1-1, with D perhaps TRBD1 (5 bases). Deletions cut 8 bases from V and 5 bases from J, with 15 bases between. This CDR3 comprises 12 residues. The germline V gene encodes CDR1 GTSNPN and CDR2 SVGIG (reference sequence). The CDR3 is CAGAGGSTEAFF. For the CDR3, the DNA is TGTGCCGGGGCGGGGGGTAGTACTGAAGCTTTCTTT.

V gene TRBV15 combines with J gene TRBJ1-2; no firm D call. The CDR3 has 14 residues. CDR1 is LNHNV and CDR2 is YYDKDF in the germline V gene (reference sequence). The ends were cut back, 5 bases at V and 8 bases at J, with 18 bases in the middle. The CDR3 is CATSLGKGRTGYTF. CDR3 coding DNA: TGTGCCACCAGCCTCGGGAAAGGGCGTACAGGCTACACCTTC.

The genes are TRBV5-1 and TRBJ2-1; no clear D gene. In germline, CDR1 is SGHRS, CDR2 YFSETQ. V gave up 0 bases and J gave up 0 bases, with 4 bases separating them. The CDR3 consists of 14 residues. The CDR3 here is CASSLVSSYNEQFF. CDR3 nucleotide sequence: TGCGCCAGCAGCTTGGTAAGCTCCTACAATGAGCAGTTCTTC.

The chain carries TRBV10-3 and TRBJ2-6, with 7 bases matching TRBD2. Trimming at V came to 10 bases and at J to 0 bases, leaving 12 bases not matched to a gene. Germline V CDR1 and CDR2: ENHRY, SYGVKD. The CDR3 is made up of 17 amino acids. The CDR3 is CATNSAGTLSGANVLTF. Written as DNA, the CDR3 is TGTGCCACCAATTCAGCGGGGACCCTCTCTGGGGCCAACGTCCTGACTTTC.

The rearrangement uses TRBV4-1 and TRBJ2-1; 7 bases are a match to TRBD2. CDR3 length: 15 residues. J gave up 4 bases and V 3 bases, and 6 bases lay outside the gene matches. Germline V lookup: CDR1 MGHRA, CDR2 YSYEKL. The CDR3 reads CASSQPSGGYNEQFF. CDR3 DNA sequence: TGCGCCAGCAGCCAGCCTAGCGGAGGGTACAATGAGCAGTTCTTC.

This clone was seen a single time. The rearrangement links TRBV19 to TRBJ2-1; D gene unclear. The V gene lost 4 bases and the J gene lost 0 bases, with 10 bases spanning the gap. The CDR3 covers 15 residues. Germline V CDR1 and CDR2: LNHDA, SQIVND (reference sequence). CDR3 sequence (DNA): TGTGCCAGTAGTACAGGAGCTAGCTCCTACAATGAGCAGTTCTTC. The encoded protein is CASSTGASSYNEQFF.

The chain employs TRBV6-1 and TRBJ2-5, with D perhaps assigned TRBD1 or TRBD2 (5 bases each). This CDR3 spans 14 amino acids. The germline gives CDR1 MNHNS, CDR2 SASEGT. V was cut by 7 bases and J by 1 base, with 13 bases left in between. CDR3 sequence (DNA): TGTGCCAGCACCGGTTTTGGGGGCCAAGAGACCCAGTACTTC. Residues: CASTGFGGQETQYF.

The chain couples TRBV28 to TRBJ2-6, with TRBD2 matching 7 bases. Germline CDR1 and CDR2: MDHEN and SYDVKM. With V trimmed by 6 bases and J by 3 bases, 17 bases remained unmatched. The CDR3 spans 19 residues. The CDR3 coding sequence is TGTGCCAGCAGGACCCGGGGGGACGGGAGATCATTTGGGGCCAACGTCCTGACTTTC. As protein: CASRTRGDGRSFGANVLTF.

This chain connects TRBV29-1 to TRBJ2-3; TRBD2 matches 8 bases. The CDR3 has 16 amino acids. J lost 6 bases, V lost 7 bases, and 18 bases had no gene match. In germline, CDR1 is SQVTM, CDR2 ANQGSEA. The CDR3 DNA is TGCAGCGGCTCTACCAGGGTAGCGGGGACGGGGGATACGCAGTATTTT. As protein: CSGSTRVAGTGDTQYF.